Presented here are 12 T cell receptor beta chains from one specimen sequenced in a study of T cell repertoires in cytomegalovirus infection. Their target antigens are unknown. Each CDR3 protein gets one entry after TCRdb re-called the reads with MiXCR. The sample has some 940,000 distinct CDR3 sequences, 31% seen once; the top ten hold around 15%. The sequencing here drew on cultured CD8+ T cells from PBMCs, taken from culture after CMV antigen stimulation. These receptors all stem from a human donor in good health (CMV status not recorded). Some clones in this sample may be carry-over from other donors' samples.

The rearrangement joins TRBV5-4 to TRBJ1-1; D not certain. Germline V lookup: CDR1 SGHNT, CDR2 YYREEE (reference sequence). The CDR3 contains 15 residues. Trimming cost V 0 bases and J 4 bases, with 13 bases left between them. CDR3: CASSLARQRGTEAFF. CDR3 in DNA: TGTGCCAGCAGCTTGGCAAGGCAGCGGGGCACTGAAGCTTTCTTT.

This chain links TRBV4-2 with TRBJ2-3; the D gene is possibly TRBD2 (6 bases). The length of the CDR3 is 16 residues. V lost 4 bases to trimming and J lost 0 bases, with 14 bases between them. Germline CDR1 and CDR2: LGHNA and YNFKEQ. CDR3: CASSPGLRTSTDTQYF. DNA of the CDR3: TGTGCCAGCAGCCCGGGACTTCGAACAAGCACAGATACGCAGTATTTT.

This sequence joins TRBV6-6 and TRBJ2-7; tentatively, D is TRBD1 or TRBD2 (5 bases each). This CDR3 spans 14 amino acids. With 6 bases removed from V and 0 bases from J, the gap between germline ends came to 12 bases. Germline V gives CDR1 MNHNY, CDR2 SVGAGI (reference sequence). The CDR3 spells CASSSGQFSYEQYF. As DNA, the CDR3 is TGTGCCAGCAGCAGCGGACAATTCTCCTACGAGCAGTACTTC.

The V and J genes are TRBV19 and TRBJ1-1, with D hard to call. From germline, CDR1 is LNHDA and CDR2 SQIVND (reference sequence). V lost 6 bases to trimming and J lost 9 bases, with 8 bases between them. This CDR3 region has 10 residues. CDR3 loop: CASRRGKAFF. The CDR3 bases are TGTGCCAGTAGACGGGGAAAAGCTTTCTTT.

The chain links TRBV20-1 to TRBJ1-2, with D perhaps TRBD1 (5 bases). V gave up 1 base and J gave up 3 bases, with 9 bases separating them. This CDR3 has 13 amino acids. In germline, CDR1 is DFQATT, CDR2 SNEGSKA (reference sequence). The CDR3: CSARGGSDYGYTF. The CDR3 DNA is TGCAGTGCTAGAGGGGGGTCGGACTATGGCTACACCTTC.

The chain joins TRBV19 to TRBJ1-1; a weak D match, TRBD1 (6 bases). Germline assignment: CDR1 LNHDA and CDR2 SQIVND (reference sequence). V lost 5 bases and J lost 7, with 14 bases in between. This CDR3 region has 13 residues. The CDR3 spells CASSWGASVEAFF. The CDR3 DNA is TGTGCCAGTAGTTGGGGGGCGAGTGTTGAAGCTTTCTTT.

Here the CDR3 reads CASSIGRGLNTEAFF. In DNA form, the CDR3 reads TGTGCCAGTAGTATAGGGCGAGGACTCAACACTGAAGCTTTCTTT. The chain uses TRBV19 and TRBJ1-1; D not certain. Germline CDR1 and CDR2: LNHDA and SQIVND (reference sequence). Trimming stripped 1 base from V and 2 bases from J, with 11 bases between. CDR3 length equals 15 residues.

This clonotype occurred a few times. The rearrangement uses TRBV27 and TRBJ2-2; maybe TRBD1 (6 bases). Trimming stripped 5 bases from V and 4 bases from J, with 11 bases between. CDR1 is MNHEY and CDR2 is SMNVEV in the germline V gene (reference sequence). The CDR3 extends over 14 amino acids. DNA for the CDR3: TGTGCCAGCAGTGGCCGGGACATCACCGGGGAGCTGTTTTTT. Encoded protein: CASSGRDITGELFF.

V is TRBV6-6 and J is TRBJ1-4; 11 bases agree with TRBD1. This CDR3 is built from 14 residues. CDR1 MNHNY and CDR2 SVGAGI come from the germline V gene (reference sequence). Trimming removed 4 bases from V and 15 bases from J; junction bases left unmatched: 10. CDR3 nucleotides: TGTGCCAGCAGTTCCTCGGGACAGGGGGAGAGGATGTTTTTT. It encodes CASSSSGQGERMFF.

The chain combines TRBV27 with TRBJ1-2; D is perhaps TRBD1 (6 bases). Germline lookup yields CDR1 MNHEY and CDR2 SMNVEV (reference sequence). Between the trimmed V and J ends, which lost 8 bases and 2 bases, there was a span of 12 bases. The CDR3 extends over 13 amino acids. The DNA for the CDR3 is TGTGCCAGCGCCCTCGGACAGAACTATGGCTACACCTTC. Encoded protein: CASALGQNYGYTF.

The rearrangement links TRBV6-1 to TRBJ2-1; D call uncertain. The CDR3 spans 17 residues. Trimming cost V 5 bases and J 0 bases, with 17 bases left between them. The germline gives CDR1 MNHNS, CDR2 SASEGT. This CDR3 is CASSYTAAPSSYNEQFF. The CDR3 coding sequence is TGTGCCAGCAGTTACACCGCTGCCCCCAGCTCCTACAATGAGCAGTTCTTC.

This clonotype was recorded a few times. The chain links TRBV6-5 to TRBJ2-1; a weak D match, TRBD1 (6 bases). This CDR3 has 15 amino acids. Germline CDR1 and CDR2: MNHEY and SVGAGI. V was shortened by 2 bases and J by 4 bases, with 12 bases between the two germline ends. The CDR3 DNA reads TGTGCCAGCAGTTACCAACGGACAGCATACAATGAGCAGTTCTTC. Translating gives CASSYQRTAYNEQFF.